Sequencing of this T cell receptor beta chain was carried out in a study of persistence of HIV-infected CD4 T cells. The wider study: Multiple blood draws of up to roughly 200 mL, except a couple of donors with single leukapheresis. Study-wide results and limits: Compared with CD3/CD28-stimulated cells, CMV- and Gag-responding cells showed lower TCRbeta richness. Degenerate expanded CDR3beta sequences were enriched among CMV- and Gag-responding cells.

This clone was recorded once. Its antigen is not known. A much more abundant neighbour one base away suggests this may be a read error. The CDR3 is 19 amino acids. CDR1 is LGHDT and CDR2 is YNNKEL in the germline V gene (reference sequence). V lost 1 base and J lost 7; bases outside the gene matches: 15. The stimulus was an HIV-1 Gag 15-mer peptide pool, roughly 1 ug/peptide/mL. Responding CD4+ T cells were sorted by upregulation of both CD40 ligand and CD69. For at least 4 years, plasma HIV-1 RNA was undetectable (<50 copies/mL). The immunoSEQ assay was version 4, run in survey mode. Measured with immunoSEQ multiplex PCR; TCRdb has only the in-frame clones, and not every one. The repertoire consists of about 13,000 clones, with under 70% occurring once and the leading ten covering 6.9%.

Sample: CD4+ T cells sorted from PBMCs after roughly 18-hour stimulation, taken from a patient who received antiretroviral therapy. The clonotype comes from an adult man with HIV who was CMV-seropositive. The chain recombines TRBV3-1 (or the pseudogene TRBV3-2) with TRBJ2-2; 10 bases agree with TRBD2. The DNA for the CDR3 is TGTGCCAGCAGCCAAGGATCCGGGGGTGCTAGCGGGGGTGGCGGGGAGCTGTTTTTT. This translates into CASSQGSGGASGGGGELFF.